The rows below give T cell receptor beta chains drawn from one sample of a study of technical replicates of blood from a handful of donors. Here immunoSEQ multiplex PCR was the method, and the copy in TCRdb shows in-frame clones only, minus some. The data hold approximately 66,000 clones, with around 89% observed a single time. The sample was PBMCs. These receptors were taken from a human donor in good health. Some clones in this sample may be carry-over from other donors' samples. CDR3s include the opening cysteine and the closing phenylalanine or tryptophan. Fields, in order: CDR3 length, clone size, D gene, V gene, J gene, CDR3 protein, CDR3 DNA. The D gene is left open where the match is weak. Only part of the rows carry a size: once, few, many, or a class if the clone is expanded.

>13|.|TRBD2|TRBV2|TRBJ2-1
CAMGLAEYNEQFF
TGTGCCATGGGACTAGCGGAATACAATGAGCAGTTCTTC
>13|.|.|TRBV19|TRBJ1-2
CASRLRWDSGYTF
TGTGCCAGTAGGCTCCGGTGGGACTCGGGCTACACCTTC
>14|few|TRBD1|TRBV5-1|TRBJ1-1
CASSSGQGGTEAFF
TGCGCCAGCAGCTCGGGACAGGGGGGTACTGAAGCTTTCTTT
>16|.|TRBD2|TRBV7-6|TRBJ2-2
CASSIRTSGNTGELFF
TGTGCCAGCAGCATACGGACTAGCGGAAACACCGGGGAGCTGTTTTTT
>14|once|TRBD2|TRBV5-4|TRBJ2-7
CASSWTSGTYEQYF
TGTGCCAGCAGTTGGACTAGCGGGACTTACGAGCAGTACTTC
>13|once|TRBD1|TRBV5-1|TRBJ2-1
CASSGDRVNEQFF
TGCGCCAGCAGCGGGGACAGGGTAAATGAGCAGTTCTTC
>16|.|.|TRBV6-6|TRBJ2-7
CASSYTLAGLSYEQYF
TGTGCCAGCAGTTACACCCTAGCCGGGCTCTCCTACGAGCAGTACTTC
>13|.|.|TRBV6-6|TRBJ1-6
CASSSSGNSPLHF
TGTGCCAGCAGTTCATCAGGGAATTCACCCCTCCACTTT
>12|.|.|TRBV10-3|TRBJ1-2
CAISDGGYGYTF
TGTGCCATCAGTGACGGAGGGTATGGCTACACCTTC
>17|.|TRBD2|TRBV9|TRBJ2-5
CASSVDRLAGGRETQYF
TGTGCCAGCAGCGTAGACAGACTAGCGGGAGGGCGGGAGACCCAGTACTTC
>16|once|TRBD1|TRBV5-6|TRBJ1-4
CASSLAGGGANEKLFF
TGTGCCAGCAGCTTGGCAGGAGGGGGCGCTAATGAAAAACTGTTTTTT
>14|.|.|TRBV5-6|TRBJ2-2
CASSLYGQTGELFF
TGTGCCAGCAGCTTGTATGGGCAAACCGGGGAGCTGTTTTTT
>18|.|TRBD1|TRBV4-1|TRBJ1-2
CASSQEILRTGLSYGYTF
TGCGCCAGCAGCCAAGAAATTTTGAGGACAGGACTATCCTATGGCTACACCTTC
>12|.|.|TRBV11-2|TRBJ2-5
CASSQQVETQYF
TGTGCCAGCAGCCAACAGGTAGAGACCCAGTACTTC
>13|.|.|TRBV7-8|TRBJ1-1
CASSLDRRTEAFF
TGTGCCAGCAGCTTAGATCGGCGGACTGAAGCTTTCTTT
>16|.|TRBD1|TRBV7-2|TRBJ2-7
CASSPNVPGQLSEQYF
TGTGCCAGCAGCCCTAACGTTCCGGGACAGTTGAGCGAGCAGTACTTC
>12|.|.|TRBV30|TRBJ1-1
CAWSVSGVLAFF
TGTGCCTGGAGTGTATCGGGTGTATTAGCTTTCTTT
>16|few|TRBD2|TRBV5-8|TRBJ2-5
CASSLGSGGLKETQYF
TGTGCCAGCAGCTTAGGTAGCGGGGGCCTGAAAGAGACCCAGTACTTC
>15|.|TRBD1|TRBV5-1|TRBJ1-3
CASSLQGSSGNTIYF
TGCGCCAGCAGCTTACAGGGGAGCTCTGGAAACACCATATATTTT
>14|.|.|TRBV6-5|TRBJ1-1
CASSLRDADTEAFF
TGTGCCAGCAGTTTGCGAGATGCGGACACTGAAGCTTTCTTT
>17|.|TRBD2|TRBV10-3|TRBJ2-5
CAISAVGAGGPEETQYF
TGTGCCATCAGTGCGGTAGGGGCGGGGGGGCCTGAGGAGACCCAGTACTTC
>18|.|TRBD1|TRBV4-3|TRBJ1-6
CASSQDGNRGSYNSPLHF
TGCGCCAGCAGCCAAGATGGTAACAGGGGCTCCTATAATTCACCCCTCCACTTT
>15|.|TRBD2|TRBV18|TRBJ2-1
CASSATSGIYNEQFF
TGTGCCAGCTCGGCAACTAGCGGGATCTACAATGAGCAGTTCTTC
>15|once|TRBD2|TRBV18|TRBJ2-7
CASSPRGGREGEQYF
TGTGCCAGCTCTCCCCGGGGCGGGAGAGAGGGAGAGCAGTACTTC
>11|.|.|TRBV27|TRBJ2-7
CASGSPQGQYF
TGTGCCAGCGGCTCCCCCCAGGGGCAGTACTTC
>14|.|.|TRBV7-2|TRBJ1-1
CASSPNPVLSEAFF
TGTGCCAGCAGCCCGAACCCGGTTTTGTCTGAAGCTTTCTTT
>14|.|TRBD1|TRBV2|TRBJ1-5
CASTSGTGNQPQHF
TGTGCCAGCACCTCCGGGACAGGCAATCAGCCCCAGCATTTT
>13|.|.|TRBV4-1|TRBJ2-7
CASRGTDSYEQYF
TGCGCCAGCCGCGGAACGGATTCCTACGAGCAGTACTTC
>15|.|TRBD1|TRBV25-1|TRBJ1-2
CASSDPTGGRRGYTF
TGTGCCAGCAGTGATCCCACAGGGGGCAGACGTGGCTACACCTTC
>14|.|.|TRBV5-8|TRBJ2-5
CASSGGQIQETQYF
TGTGCCAGCAGCGGAGGACAGATTCAAGAGACCCAGTACTTC
>15|.|.|TRBV5-1|TRBJ2-1
CASSPFAGAYNEQFF
TGCGCCAGCAGCCCTTTCGCGGGGGCTTACAATGAGCAGTTCTTC
>14|.|TRBD1|TRBV10-3|TRBJ1-1
CAISQWTGRGEAFF
TGTGCCATCAGTCAGTGGACAGGGCGAGGTGAAGCTTTCTTT
>15|.|.|TRBV9|TRBJ2-4
CASSVGLTDKNIQYF
TGTGCCAGCAGCGTAGGTCTCACAGACAAAAACATTCAGTACTTC
>15|.|TRBD1|TRBV13|TRBJ2-7
CASSPGTGGNDEQYF
TGTGCCAGCAGCCCTGGGACAGGGGGCAACGACGAGCAGTACTTC
>15|.|TRBD2|TRBV30|TRBJ2-7
CAWTSSGGWGGGQYF
TGTGCCTGGACGTCTAGCGGGGGCTGGGGTGGGGGGCAGTACTTC
>15|once|.|TRBV4-2|TRBJ2-2
CASSSGGLNTGELFF
TGTGCCAGCAGCTCTGGAGGACTTAACACCGGGGAGCTGTTTTTT
>15|.|.|TRBV9|TRBJ2-5
CASSPREVVWETQYF
TGTGCCAGCAGCCCCAGGGAGGTGGTATGGGAGACCCAGTACTTC
>14|.|.|TRBV9|TRBJ2-7
CASSVGPNTYEQYF
TGTGCCAGCAGCGTAGGTCCCAACACCTACGAGCAGTACTTC
>14|.|TRBD1|TRBV2|TRBJ1-6
CASSRDRGNSPLHF
TGTGCCAGCAGTCGGGACAGGGGGAATTCACCCCTCCACTTT
>11|.|.|TRBV29-1|TRBJ2-5
CSVSREETQYF
TGCAGCGTTAGCAGGGAAGAGACCCAGTACTTC
>15|.|.|TRBV5-1|TRBJ2-7
CASSLDGGPSYEQYF
TGCGCCAGCAGCTTGGACGGGGGGCCCTCCTACGAGCAGTACTTC
>14|.|TRBD2|TRBV5-1|TRBJ2-7
CASSGDSGRSEQYF
TGCGCCAGCAGCGGCGATAGCGGGAGGAGCGAGCAGTACTTC
>14|.|.|TRBV10-3|TRBJ2-7
CAITQGRGAYEQYF
TGTGCCATCACCCAGGGCAGGGGGGCCTACGAGCAGTACTTC
>13|.|TRBD1|TRBV7-2|TRBJ2-1
CASSLNRGDEQFF
TGTGCCAGCAGCTTGAACAGGGGGGATGAGCAGTTCTTC
>15|.|.|TRBV6-4|TRBJ1-5
CASSPHSYSNQPQHF
TGTGCCAGCAGCCCACACAGCTATAGCAATCAGCCCCAGCATTTT
>14|once|TRBD1|TRBV18|TRBJ1-1
CASSLRDRGLEAFF
TGTGCCAGCTCCCTCCGGGACAGGGGACTTGAAGCTTTCTTT
>14|.|.|TRBV9|TRBJ1-4
CASSAAATNEKLFF
TGTGCCAGCAGCGCAGCGGCAACTAATGAAAAACTGTTTTTT
>15|.|TRBD2|TRBV25-1|TRBJ2-5
CASSVRLAVGETQYF
TGTGCCAGCAGTGTGCGACTAGCTGTTGGGGAGACCCAGTACTTC
>14|.|TRBD1|TRBV29-1|TRBJ2-5
CSVWTGGVQETQYF
TGCAGCGTTTGGACAGGGGGAGTCCAAGAGACCCAGTACTTC
>15|.|TRBD1|TRBV5-1|TRBJ2-1
CASSTDRLGIGEQFF
TGCGCCAGCAGCACGGACAGGTTAGGCATTGGCGAGCAGTTCTTC
>14|.|.|TRBV19|TRBJ1-5
CASSYPGGNQPQHF
TGTGCCAGTAGTTACCCAGGGGGCAATCAGCCCCAGCATTTT
>12|.|TRBD1|TRBV29-1|TRBJ1-2
CSAVGQGGGYTF
TGCAGCGCCGTCGGACAGGGCGGGGGCTACACCTTC
>15|.|.|TRBV6-5|TRBJ1-6
CASSYSNWSNSPLHF
TGTGCCAGCAGTTACTCGAATTGGAGTAATTCACCCCTCCACTTT
>13|.|.|TRBV6-1|TRBJ1-1
CASSDQGNTEAFF
TGTGCCAGCAGTGATCAGGGGAACACTGAAGCTTTCTTT
>12|.|.|TRBV30|TRBJ2-7
CAWSVASYEQYF
TGTGCCTGGAGTGTGGCTTCCTACGAGCAGTACTTC
>16|.|.|TRBV14|TRBJ1-4
CASSLTRGGGGEKLFF
TGTGCCAGCAGCTTAACCCGGGGGGGCGGAGGTGAAAAACTGTTTTTT
>14|.|.|TRBV6-5|TRBJ1-6
CASREDSADSPLHF
TGTGCCAGCAGGGAGGACAGTGCGGATTCACCCCTCCACTTT
>13|once|.|TRBV5-1|TRBJ1-2
CASSLSGNYGYTF
TGCGCCAGCAGCTTGTCGGGAAACTATGGCTACACCTTC
>15|.|TRBD1|TRBV5-1|TRBJ2-3
CASSTGQGGSDTQYF
TGCGCCAGCAGCACGGGACAGGGAGGATCAGATACGCAGTATTTT
>15|.|TRBD2|TRBV4-2|TRBJ2-7
CASSQATSGAYEQYF
TGTGCCAGCAGCCAAGCAACTAGCGGGGCCTACGAGCAGTACTTC